The present TCR beta chain was sequenced within a study of T cells in Graves' hyperthyroidism and ophthalmopathy. CDR1 and CDR2 from the germline V gene are DFQATT and SNEGSKA (reference sequence). V dropped 6 bases and J dropped 1 base, with 14 bases sitting between them. This CDR3 has 14 residues. Using RNA transcripts as the source, TCR beta CDR3 regions were amplified. Primed by the HTBI set, a first-round RT-PCR was run on the TCR CDR3. TCRdb re-called the multiplex PCR reads with MiXCR, one entry per CDR3 protein. The sample holds approximately 400,000 distinct CDR3 sequences; about 15% are singletons and the top ten take approximately 8%. Patients showing uncontrolled infection, other autoimmune disease, pregnancy or lactation were ineligible. Each diagnosis drew on symptoms, thyroxine, TRAb, thyroid ultrasound and orbital computed tomography findings. Each 10 ml fresh peripheral blood draw supplied the PBMCs.

This clonotype was counted many times. Sequencing was performed on blood. This sequence joins TRBV20-1 and TRBJ2-3, with D perhaps matching TRBD2 (6 bases). This TCR came from a woman between 18 and 29 years old with Graves' hyperthyroidism. The CDR3 sequence: CSAKRERRTDTQYF. CDR3 in DNA: TGCAGTGCAAAACGGGAGCGGCGCACAGATACGCAGTATTTT.